This T cell receptor beta chain was recovered during a study of shared clonotypes between healthy human individuals. The study, taken as a whole, reports: Clonotypes which were not shared had lower generation probabilities than clonotypes that all four donors shared.

Assay: immunoSEQ multiplex PCR; the TCRdb copy retains only in-frame clones and omits some. The sample lists approximately 1.4 million clones, 98% occurring once. On this clone itself: Its antigen is still unknown. Germline and junction disagree at one end, which may indicate a read error.

The CDR3 sequence is 12 residues long. Per germline, CDR1 MNHNS and CDR2 SASEGT. The chain is built from TRBV6-1 and TRBJ1-2; possibly TRBD1 for D (6 bases). Sequencing was carried out using naive CD4+ T cells sorted from blood. Subset defined: CD45RA+ positively selected. The clonotype was recovered from a man aged 30 to 45 in good health. In DNA form, the CDR3 reads TGTGCCAGCAGTGGAGTATCGAGGGAGGGGGACTTC. Protein product: CASSGVSREGDF.